The present T cell receptor (beta chain) was sequenced within a study of post-analysis software for immune sequencing data. The study, taken as a whole, reports: When patients were compared with controls, about five TRBV segments were more frequent, TRBV5-6, TRBV5-1 and TRBV20-1 among them.

This clonotype was recorded many times. Its specificity is not known. Unique-molecular-identifier-tagged TCR beta cDNA libraries were used. In TCRdb, the PCR reads were re-called with MiXCR into one record per CDR3 protein. Of fewer than 850,000 distinct CDR3 sequences listed, roughly 30% are singletons. The CDR3 spans 16 residues. Per the germline V gene, CDR1 is MNHEY and CDR2 is SVGAGI. Trimming removed 6 bases from V and 2 bases from J, with 19 bases in between. This chain uses TRBV6-5 with TRBJ2-5, with D perhaps TRBD1 or TRBD2 (5 bases each). The clonotype comes from a girl aged 5 to 17 with multiple sclerosis. The sample taken for sequencing was blood. CDR3 DNA: TGTGCCAGCAGCCCAACCATCCCGGGGCAGCAAGAGACCCAGTACTTC. Translating it yields CASSPTIPGQQETQYF.